This TCR beta chain was sequenced in a study of cytomegalovirus exposure and HLA in healthy donors. Comment on this clone: Its antigen is unknown.

It was with 60 Vbeta and 13 Jbeta primers that the PCR ran. Here immunoSEQ multiplex PCR was the method, and the copy in TCRdb shows in-frame clones only, minus some. The table shows about 180,000 clones, with roughly 77% occurring only once. Study-level results: Researchers counted around 160 TCR beta chains as cytomegalovirus-associated. According to a later analysis, most TCR beta chains associated with CMV appeared HLA-restricted. In a later analysis, HLA-C alleles had the fewest associated TCRs, DRB1 alleles the most.

The germline V gene encodes CDR1 SGHTA and CDR2 FQGNSA. The CDR3 runs 14 residues. V gave up 1 base and J gave up 6 bases, with 10 bases separating them. The TCR sequence derives from a woman between 25 and 40 years old in good health and CMV-seronegative. Sequenced: PBMCs. J is TRBJ2-1 and V is TRBV7-2, with D hard to call. The CDR3 loop reads CASSLDRARNEQFF. DNA for the CDR3: TGTGCCAGCAGCTTAGACAGAGCCCGCAATGAGCAGTTCTTC. Full variable domain (missing parts from reference TRBV7-2 and TRBJ2-1): GAGVSQSPSNKVTEKGKDVELRCDPISGHTALYWYRQSLGQGLEFLIYFQGNSAPDKSGLPSDRFSAERTGGSVSTLTIQRTQQEDSAVYLCASSLDRARNEQFFGPGTRLTVL.